The clone carrying this T cell receptor (beta chain) was counted many times. Its matching antigen is unknown. Each CDR3 protein is one row after TCRdb ran MiXCR on the RT-PCR reads. Of about 570,000 distinct CDR3 sequences listed, around 11% were seen once; the top ten hold roughly a tenth. The data were obtained in a study of response to subunit inactivated influenza vaccine. Study findings and constraints: The authors suggested that few new T cells are recruited per seasonal influenza vaccination.

Germline CDR1 is SNHLY and CDR2 is FYNNEI. This CDR3 spans 13 amino acids. V was cut by 4 bases and J by 12 bases, with 16 bases left in between. The chain employs TRBV2 and TRBJ2-1, with D tentatively TRBD2 (6 bases). The sample here was PBMCs from blood, taken on the day of vaccination. This TCR was recovered from a man aged 50-60 years who received an inactivated influenza vaccine. CDR3: CASSGLVATWQFF. CDR3 coding DNA: TGTGCCAGCAGTGGACTAGTCGCGACTTGGCAGTTCTTC.